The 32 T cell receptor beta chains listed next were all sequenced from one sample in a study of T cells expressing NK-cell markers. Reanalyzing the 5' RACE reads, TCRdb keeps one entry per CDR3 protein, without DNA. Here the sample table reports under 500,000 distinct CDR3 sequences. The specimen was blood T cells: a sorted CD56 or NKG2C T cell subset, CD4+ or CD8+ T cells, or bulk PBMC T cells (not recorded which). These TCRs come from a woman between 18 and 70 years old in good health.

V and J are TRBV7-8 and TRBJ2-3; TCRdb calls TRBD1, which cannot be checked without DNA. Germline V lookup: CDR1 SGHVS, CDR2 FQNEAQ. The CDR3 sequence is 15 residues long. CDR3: CASSLILQGPDTQYF.

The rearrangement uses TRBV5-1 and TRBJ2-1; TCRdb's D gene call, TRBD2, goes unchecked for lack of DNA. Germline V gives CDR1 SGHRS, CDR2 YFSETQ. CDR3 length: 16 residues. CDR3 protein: CASSLGLADLYNEQFF.

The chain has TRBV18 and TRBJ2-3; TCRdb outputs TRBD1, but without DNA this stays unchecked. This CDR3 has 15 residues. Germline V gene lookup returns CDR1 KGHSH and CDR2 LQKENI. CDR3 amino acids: CASSPLGLGGDTQYF.

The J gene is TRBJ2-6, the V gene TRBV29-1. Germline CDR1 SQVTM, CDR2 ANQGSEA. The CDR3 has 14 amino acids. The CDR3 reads CSVLDRPGANVLTF.

This CDR3 reads CASSSQDGIGFLSQHF. The chain is built from TRBV28 and TRBJ1-5; TCRdb designates TRBD1, a call that cannot be tested without DNA. The CDR3 covers 16 residues. Germline V gene sequence: CDR1 MDHEN, CDR2 SYDVKM.

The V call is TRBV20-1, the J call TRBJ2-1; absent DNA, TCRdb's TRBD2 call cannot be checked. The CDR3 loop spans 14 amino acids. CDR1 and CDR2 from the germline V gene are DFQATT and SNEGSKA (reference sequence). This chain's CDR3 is CSARGLAASNEQFF.

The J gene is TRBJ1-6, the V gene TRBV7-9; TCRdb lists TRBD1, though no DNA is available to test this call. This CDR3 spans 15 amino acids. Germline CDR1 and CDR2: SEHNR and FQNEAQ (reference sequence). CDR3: CASSLSGQGKFGLHF.

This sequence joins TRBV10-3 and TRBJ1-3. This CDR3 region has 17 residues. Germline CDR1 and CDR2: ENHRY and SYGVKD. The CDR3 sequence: CAISEILGEIRGNTIYF.

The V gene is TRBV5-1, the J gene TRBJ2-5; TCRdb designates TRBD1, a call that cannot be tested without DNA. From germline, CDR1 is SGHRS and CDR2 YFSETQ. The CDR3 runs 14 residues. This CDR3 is CASSSTGTVETQYF.

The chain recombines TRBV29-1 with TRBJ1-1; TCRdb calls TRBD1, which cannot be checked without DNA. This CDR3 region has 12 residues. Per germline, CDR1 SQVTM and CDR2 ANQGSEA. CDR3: CSVLTGGTEAFF.

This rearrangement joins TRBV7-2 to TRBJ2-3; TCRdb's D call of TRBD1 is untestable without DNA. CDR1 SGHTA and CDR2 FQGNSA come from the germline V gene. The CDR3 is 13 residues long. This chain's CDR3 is CASSSTPDLFWYF.

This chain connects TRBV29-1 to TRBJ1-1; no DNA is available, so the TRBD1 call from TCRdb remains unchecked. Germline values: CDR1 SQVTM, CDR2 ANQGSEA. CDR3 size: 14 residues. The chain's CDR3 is CSVELTGLNTEAFF.

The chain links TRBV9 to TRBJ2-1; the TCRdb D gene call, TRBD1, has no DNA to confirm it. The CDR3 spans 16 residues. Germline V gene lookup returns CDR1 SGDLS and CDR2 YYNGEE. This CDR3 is CASSVAPQSSYNEQFF.

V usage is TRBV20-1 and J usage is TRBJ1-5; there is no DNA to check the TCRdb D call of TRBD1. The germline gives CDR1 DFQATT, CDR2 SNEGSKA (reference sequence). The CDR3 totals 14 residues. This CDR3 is CSARDGRNNQPQHF.

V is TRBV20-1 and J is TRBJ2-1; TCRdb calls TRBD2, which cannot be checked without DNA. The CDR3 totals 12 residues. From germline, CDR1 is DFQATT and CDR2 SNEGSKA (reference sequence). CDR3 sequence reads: CSAGPQGSEQFF.

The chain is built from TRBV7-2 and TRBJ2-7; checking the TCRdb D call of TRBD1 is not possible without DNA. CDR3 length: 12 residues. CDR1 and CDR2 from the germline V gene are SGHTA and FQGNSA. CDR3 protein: CASSLFPREQYF.

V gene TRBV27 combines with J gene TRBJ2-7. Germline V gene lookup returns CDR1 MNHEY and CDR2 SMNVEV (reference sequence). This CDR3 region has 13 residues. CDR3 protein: CASSWNPTYEQYF.

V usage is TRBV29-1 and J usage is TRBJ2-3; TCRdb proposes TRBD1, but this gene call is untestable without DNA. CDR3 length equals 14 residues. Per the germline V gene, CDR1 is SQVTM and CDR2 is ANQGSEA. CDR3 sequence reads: CSVEGGQSTDTQYF.

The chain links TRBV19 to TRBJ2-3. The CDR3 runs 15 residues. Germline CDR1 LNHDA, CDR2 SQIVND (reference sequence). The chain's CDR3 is CASSIDAGSTDTQYF.

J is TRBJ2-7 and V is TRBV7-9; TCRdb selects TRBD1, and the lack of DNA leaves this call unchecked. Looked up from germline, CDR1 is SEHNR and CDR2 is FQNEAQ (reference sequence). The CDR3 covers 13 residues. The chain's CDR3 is CASSLGRGDEQYF.

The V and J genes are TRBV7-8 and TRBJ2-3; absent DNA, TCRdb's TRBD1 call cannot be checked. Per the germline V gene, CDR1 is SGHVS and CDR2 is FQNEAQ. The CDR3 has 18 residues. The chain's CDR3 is CASSQRDTRPYSTDTQYF.

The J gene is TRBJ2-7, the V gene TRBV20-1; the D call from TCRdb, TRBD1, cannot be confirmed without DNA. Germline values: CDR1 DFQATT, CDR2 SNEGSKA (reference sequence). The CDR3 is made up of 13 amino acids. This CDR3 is CSASGQGQDEQYF.

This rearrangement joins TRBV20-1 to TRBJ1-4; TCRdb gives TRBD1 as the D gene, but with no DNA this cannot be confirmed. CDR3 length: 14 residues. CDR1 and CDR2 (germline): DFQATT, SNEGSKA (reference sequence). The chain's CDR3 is CSARWQPHDEKLFF.

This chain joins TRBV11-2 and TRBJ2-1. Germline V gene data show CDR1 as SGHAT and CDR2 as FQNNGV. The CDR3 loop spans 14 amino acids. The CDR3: CASSLGGVPNEQFF.

CDR3: CASKPGGGAGETQYF. This chain links TRBV5-4 with TRBJ2-5; TCRdb proposes TRBD2, but this gene call is untestable without DNA. The CDR3 is made up of 15 amino acids. CDR1 is SGHNT, CDR2 YYREEE, per germline (reference sequence).

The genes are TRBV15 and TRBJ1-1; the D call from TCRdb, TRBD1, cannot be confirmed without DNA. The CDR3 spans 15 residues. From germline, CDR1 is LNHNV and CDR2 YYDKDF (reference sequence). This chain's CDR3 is CATSRAATGRPEAFF.

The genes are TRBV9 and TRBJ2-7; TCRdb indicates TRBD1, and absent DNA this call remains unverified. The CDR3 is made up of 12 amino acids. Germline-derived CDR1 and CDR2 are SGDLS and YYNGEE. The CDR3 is CASRRDPYEQYF.

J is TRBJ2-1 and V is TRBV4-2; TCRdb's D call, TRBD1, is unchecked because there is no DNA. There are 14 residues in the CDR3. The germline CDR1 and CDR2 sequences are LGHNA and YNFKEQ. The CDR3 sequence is CASSQGGNYNEQFF.

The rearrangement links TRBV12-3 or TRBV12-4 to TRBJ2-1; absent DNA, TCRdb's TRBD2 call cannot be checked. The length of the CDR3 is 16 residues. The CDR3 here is CASSDLGTSDYNEQFF.

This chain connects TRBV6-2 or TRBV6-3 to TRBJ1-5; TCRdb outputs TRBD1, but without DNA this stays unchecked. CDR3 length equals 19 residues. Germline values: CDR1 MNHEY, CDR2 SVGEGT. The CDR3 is CASSYSRSRGGSSNQPQHF.

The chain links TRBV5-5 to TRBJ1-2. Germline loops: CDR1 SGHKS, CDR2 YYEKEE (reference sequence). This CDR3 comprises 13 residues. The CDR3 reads CASSFWTEYGYTF.

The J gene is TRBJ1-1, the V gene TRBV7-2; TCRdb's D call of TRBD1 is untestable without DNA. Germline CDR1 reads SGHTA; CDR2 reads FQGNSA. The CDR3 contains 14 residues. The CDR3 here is CASSPATGPTEAFF.